Below, 20 T cell receptor beta chains from the same sample are listed, as sequenced in a study of spatial heterogeneity in lung cancer. TCRdb redid the calling of the 5' RACE reads with MiXCR, one entry per CDR3 protein. The data contain under 20,000 distinct CDR3 sequences, roughly 5.7% of them seen just once; the ten biggest clones take up 10%. As to time point: sample taken at primary tumor resection. Overall study findings and caveats: Expanded alpha and beta TCR counts within tumors tracked tumor mutation counts.

These TCRs' antigens remain unknown. The source was lung tumor tissue, collected at surgery. These receptors originate from a female donor with early-stage non-small cell lung cancer.

This clonotype showed up many times. The CDR3 sequence is CASSQGIIDGQYF. In nucleotides, the CDR3 is TGTGCCAGCAGCCAAGGGATAATCGACGGGCAGTACTTC. The chain combines TRBV4-2 with TRBJ2-7; unclear D gene. The CDR3 spans 13 residues. The V gene lost 1 base and the J gene lost 9 bases, with 13 bases spanning the gap. In germline, CDR1 is LGHNA, CDR2 YNFKEQ.

This clonotype has ten or more counts. The chain links TRBV5-6 to TRBJ2-3; 9 bases are shared with TRBD2. The V and J ends lost 6 bases and 1 base, in that order; junction bases with no gene match: 12. Germline CDR1 SGHDT, CDR2 YYEEEE. The CDR3 covers 17 residues. The CDR3 region has the DNA TGTGCCAGCACCAGAAGCCCAACTAGCGGGCGCACAGATACGCAGTATTTT. Translating gives CASTRSPTSGRTDTQYF. The full variable domain, in which reference TRBV5-6 and TRBJ2-3 provide the parts outside the CDR3, is DAGVTQSPTHLIKTRGQQVTLRCSPKSGHDTVSWYQQALGQGPQFIFQYYEEEERQRGNFPDRFSGHQFPNYSSELNVNALLLGDSALYLCASTRSPTSGRTDTQYFGPGTRLTVL.

At least ten counts were recorded for this clonotype. The genes are TRBV7-9 and TRBJ1-1, with 8 bases fitting TRBD1. This CDR3 contains 15 residues. V was pared by 6 bases and J by 1 base, with 7 bases of the junction left unmatched. Germline V CDR1 and CDR2: SEHNR, FQNEAQ (reference sequence). Written as DNA, the CDR3 is TGTGCCAGCAGAAGCCGACAGGGGAAGAACACTGAAGCTTTCTTT. It codes for CASRSRQGKNTEAFF. The complete variable domain, with remaining parts taken from reference TRBV7-9 and TRBJ1-1, reads DTGVSQNPRHKITKRGQNVTFRCDPISEHNRLYWYRQTLGQGPEFLTYFQNEAQLEKSRLLSDRFSAERPKGSFSTLEIQRTEQGDSAMYLCASRSRQGKNTEAFFGQGTRLTVV.

This clonotype was seen a few times. The chain couples TRBV24-1 to TRBJ2-3; D not resolved. The CDR3 spans 13 residues. Germline assignment: CDR1 KGHDR and CDR2 SFDVKD. The V gene lost 2 bases and the J gene lost 0 bases, with 2 bases spanning the gap. The CDR3 is CATSDSSTDTQYF. For the CDR3, the DNA is TGTGCCACCAGTGATTCTAGCACAGATACGCAGTATTTT.

This clonotype was counted ten times or more. The V and J genes are TRBV29-1 and TRBJ2-3; 11 bases fit TRBD1. The junction had 3 bases not matched to a gene; V was cut back by 4 bases and J by 3 bases. Germline values: CDR1 SQVTM, CDR2 ANQGSEA. The CDR3 contains 14 residues. As DNA, the CDR3 is TGCAGCGTTGCCCGGGACAGGGGGACAGATACGCAGTATTTT. Encoded protein: CSVARDRGTDTQYF.

This clonotype was seen ten or more times. The chain is built from TRBV30 and TRBJ1-2; 7 bases match TRBD1. CDR3 length equals 15 residues. Per the germline V gene, CDR1 is GTSNPN and CDR2 is SVGIG (reference sequence). The V and J ends lost 5 bases and 2 bases, in that order; junction bases with no gene match: 11. CDR3 DNA sequence: TGTGCCTGGGCTAGGGACAGCAGAAGCAACTATGGCTACACCTTC. As protein: CAWARDSRSNYGYTF.

The table lists this clonotype with many counts. In DNA form, the CDR3 reads TGTGCCACTGCGGACAACGATAATTCACCCCTCCACTTT. Translated: CATADNDNSPLHF. The V and J genes are TRBV10-3 and TRBJ1-6, with D perhaps matching TRBD1 (5 bases). Germline CDR1 reads ENHRY; CDR2 reads SYGVKD. Trimming removed 10 bases from V and 5 bases from J, with 12 bases in between. The CDR3 extends over 13 amino acids.

The J gene is TRBJ2-1, the V gene TRBV7-9; weak D call: TRBD2 (5 bases). This CDR3 is built from 13 residues. V was trimmed by 4 bases and J by 8 bases, leaving 12 bases between them. The V gene's germline CDR1 is SEHNR and CDR2 FQNEAQ (reference sequence). CDR3 bases: TGTGCCAGCAGCTCTTGGGAGTGGGATGAGCAGTTCTTC. This sequence encodes CASSSWEWDEQFF.

This clonotype was recorded at least ten times. This sequence joins TRBV7-6 and TRBJ2-2; no reliable D call. The V gene lost 7 bases and the J gene lost 1 base, with 10 bases spanning the gap. This CDR3 has 14 amino acids. Germline V gene sequence: CDR1 SGHVS, CDR2 FNYEAQ. The CDR3 bases are TGTGCCAGCACCCCGTGGGAGAACACCGGGGAGCTGTTTTTT. It yields the protein CASTPWENTGELFF.

The sample holds a few counts of this clonotype. This rearrangement joins TRBV5-6 to TRBJ2-2; D unclear. The CDR3 runs to 13 residues. V was cut by 4 bases and J by 5 bases, with 9 bases left in between. Germline V gene sequence: CDR1 SGHDT, CDR2 YYEEEE. The CDR3 protein is CASSPGPTGELFF. The CDR3 DNA sequence: TGTGCCAGCAGCCCCGGACCTACCGGGGAGCTGTTTTTT.

This clonotype was seen at least ten times. The J gene is TRBJ2-7, the V gene TRBV5-6; possibly TRBD1 or TRBD2 for D (5 bases each). The CDR3 covers 14 residues. CDR1 is SGHDT, CDR2 YYEEEE, per germline. Trimming pared 0 bases from V and 2 bases from J, leaving 9 bases between. The CDR3 DNA reads as TGTGCCAGCAGCTTGGGGGACGGCGCCTACGAGCAGTACTTC. It codes for CASSLGDGAYEQYF.

The V gene is TRBV6-6, the J gene TRBJ2-7, with unresolved D. Germline V CDR1 and CDR2: MNHNY, SVGAGI (reference sequence). Trimming removed 3 bases from V and 0 bases from J, with 9 bases in between. The length of the CDR3 is 14 residues. CDR3 sequence (DNA): TGTGCCAGCAGTTATGGATTAGGCTCCTACGAGCAGTACTTC. It translates to CASSYGLGSYEQYF.

At least ten counts were recorded for this clonotype. The J gene is TRBJ2-2, the V gene TRBV6-5; D might be TRBD2 (6 bases). Germline loops: CDR1 MNHEY, CDR2 SVGAGI. Trimming cost V 5 bases and J 6 bases, with 7 bases left between them. The CDR3 is 12 amino acids. CDR3 residues: CASSRGSGELFF. The CDR3 DNA reads as TGTGCCAGCAGTCGGGGGTCCGGGGAGCTGTTTTTT.

This clonotype showed up many times. CDR3 in DNA: TGTGCCAGCAGCCAGGGGCCAGGATGGAGCTACGAGCAGTACTTC. Its translation: CASSQGPGWSYEQYF. The rearrangement links TRBV27 to TRBJ2-7, with a possible D match to TRBD1 (6 bases). In germline, CDR1 is MNHEY, CDR2 SMNVEV (reference sequence). V was trimmed by 6 bases and J by 3 bases, leaving 18 bases between them. The CDR3 totals 15 residues.

This clonotype occurred many times. The rearrangement joins TRBV10-3 to TRBJ2-3; 8 bases map to TRBD2. V trimming: 6 bases; J trimming: 1 base; junction bases outside the gene matches: 3. This CDR3 is built from 14 residues. Germline loops: CDR1 ENHRY, CDR2 SYGVKD. The CDR3 protein is CAISLAGGTDTQYF. CDR3 bases: TGTGCCATCAGCCTAGCGGGTGGCACAGATACGCAGTATTTT.

The chain joins TRBV6-1 to TRBJ1-6; tentatively, D is TRBD1 (5 bases). The CDR3 runs 15 residues. V shed 5 bases and J shed 8 bases, with 16 bases lying between them. Germline lookup yields CDR1 MNHNS and CDR2 SASEGT. The CDR3 coding sequence is TGTGCCAGCAGTCCCCGGACAACTACTCATTCACCCCTCCACTTT. Protein product: CASSPRTTTHSPLHF.

The genes are TRBV12-3 or TRBV12-4 and TRBJ2-2; D gene unclear. V lost 5 bases, J lost 5 bases, and 6 bases lay in between. The CDR3 is 12 residues long. The CDR3 region is CASSLGTGELFF. In DNA, the CDR3 is TGTGCCAGCAGTCTCGGGACCGGGGAGCTGTTTTTT.

This clonotype occurred many times. The chain joins TRBV20-1 to TRBJ2-5; 9 positions match TRBD1. V lost 6 bases to trimming and J lost 5 bases; unmatched junction nucleotides: 4. Per the germline V gene, CDR1 is DFQATT and CDR2 is SNEGSKA (reference sequence). The CDR3 sequence is 12 residues long. CDR3 protein: CSAPGQGETQYF. Written as DNA, the CDR3 is TGCAGTGCCCCTGGACAGGGGGAGACCCAGTACTTC.

The rearrangement joins TRBV7-9 to TRBJ2-1, with 9 bases fitting TRBD2. The J segment lost 12 bases and the V segment lost 6 bases, leaving 12 bases of the junction unmatched. CDR3 length equals 14 residues. Germline V CDR1 and CDR2: SEHNR, FQNEAQ (reference sequence). CDR3 protein: CASRSGGGRAWQFF. DNA of the CDR3: TGTGCCAGCAGGAGCGGGGGCGGGAGGGCTTGGCAGTTCTTC.

This clonotype was recorded at least ten times. J is TRBJ1-5 and V is TRBV7-9, with D tentatively TRBD1 (5 bases). The CDR3 is 14 amino acids. Per the germline V gene, CDR1 is SEHNR and CDR2 is FQNEAQ (reference sequence). Trimming pared 4 bases from V and 7 bases from J, leaving 14 bases between. CDR3 region: CASSSQGGPQPQHF. CDR3 nucleotide sequence: TGTGCCAGCAGCTCGCAGGGAGGGCCCCAGCCCCAGCATTTT.